This T cell receptor beta chain stems from a study of identifying expanded T cells in peripheral blood. Clones were sequenced by immunoSEQ multiplex PCR, and TCRdb holds only the in-frame ones, with some missing. The sample has 45,000 to 60,000 clones, around 83% seen once. Germline CDR1 is LNHNV and CDR2 is YYDKDF (reference sequence). The CDR3 totals 9 residues. During the collection period, no donor immune events like infections were recorded. The clonotype comes from a person aged 18 to 70 in good health. Sequencing used blood. The chain couples TRBV15 to TRBJ2-7; no definite D call. This CDR3 is CATSFRPNV. The CDR3, as DNA: TGTGCCACCAGCTTTCGCCCTAACGTC.